These 14 T cell receptor beta chains were sequenced from one sample in a study of control samples from healthy donors and cancer patients. Some clones are missing from TCRdb's copy, which holds only in-frame ones; the method was immunoSEQ multiplex PCR. Of roughly 120,000 clones listed, 93% are singletons. Sequencing input: blood. These receptors were obtained from a man between 25 and 39 years old in good health.

The J gene is TRBJ2-1, the V gene TRBV13; 12 nucleotides agree with TRBD2. Germline V gene lookup returns CDR1 PRHDT and CDR2 FYEKMQ (reference sequence). CDR3 size: 17 residues. J gave up 7 bases and V 0 bases, and 7 bases lay outside the gene matches. The CDR3 spells CASSLGGRLAGENEQFF. The CDR3 DNA reads TGTGCCAGCAGCTTAGGCGGAAGACTAGCGGGGGAGAATGAGCAGTTCTTC.

Points on this clone: The junction and the germline gene differ at one end; a read error may be behind it. The chain couples TRBV18 to TRBJ1-3, with D uncertain. Germline values: CDR1 KGHSH, CDR2 LQKENI. This CDR3 spans 13 amino acids. The CDR3, as DNA: TGTACCAGCTCTCCACTCAAGGGAAACACCATATATTTT. The encoded protein is CTSSPLKGNTIYF.

V is TRBV7-9 and J is TRBJ1-6; TRBD1 might be the D (6 bases). CDR3 length: 17 amino acids. Deletions cut 5 bases from V and 5 bases from J, with 19 bases between. Germline lookup yields CDR1 SEHNR and CDR2 FQNEAQ (reference sequence). This chain's CDR3 is CASSPVRGGADNSPLHF. In DNA, the CDR3 is TGTGCCAGCAGCCCAGTGAGGGGGGGCGCGGATAATTCACCCCTCCACTTT.

This chain connects TRBV5-1 to TRBJ2-7, with no clear D. The V gene's germline CDR1 is SGHRS and CDR2 YFSETQ. The CDR3 runs 14 residues. Trimming removed 4 bases from V and 1 base from J, with 12 bases in between. The CDR3 spells CASSPGVLSYEQYF. In DNA form, the CDR3 reads TGCGCCAGCAGCCCCGGTGTGTTGTCCTACGAGCAGTACTTC.

The chain employs TRBV2 and TRBJ2-7; TRBD2 matches at 7 bases. V was pared by 3 bases and J by 4 bases, with 6 bases of the junction left unmatched. This CDR3 has 14 residues. The germline V gene encodes CDR1 SNHLY and CDR2 FYNNEI. The CDR3 reads CASSEPSGRYEQYF. For the CDR3, the DNA is TGTGCCAGCAGTGAGCCTAGCGGACGGTACGAGCAGTACTTC.

The chain links TRBV7-8 to TRBJ1-6; D remains unclear. V lost 5 bases and J lost 10, with 12 bases in between. This CDR3 is built from 13 residues. The germline gives CDR1 SGHVS, CDR2 FQNEAQ. The chain's CDR3 is CASSPVVSSPLHF. The CDR3 DNA is TGTGCCAGCAGCCCAGTCGTGAGCTCACCCCTCCACTTT. Filled out from reference TRBV7-8 and TRBJ1-6, the complete variable domain reads GAGVSQSPRYKVAKRGQDVALRCDPISGHVSLFWYQQALGQGPEFLTYFQNEAQLDKSGLPSDRFFAERPEGSVSTLKIQRTQQEDSAVYLCASSPVVSSPLHFGNGTRLTVT.

J is TRBJ2-1 and V is TRBV10-2, with D perhaps TRBD1 (5 bases). The V end lost 5 bases, the J end lost 2 bases, and 25 bases lay between the germline ends. Per germline, CDR1 WSHSY and CDR2 SAAADI. The CDR3 is 19 amino acids. CDR3 residues: CASSNNLKGGPGTYNEQFF. The DNA for the CDR3 is TGCGCCAGCAGTAATAACCTCAAAGGTGGGCCAGGGACCTACAATGAGCAGTTCTTC.

This sequence joins TRBV11-2 and TRBJ2-5, with 11 positions matching TRBD2. V shed 5 bases and J 5 bases; nucleotides not matched to a gene: 7. CDR1 is SGHAT and CDR2 is FQNNGV in the germline V gene. The CDR3 runs to 15 residues. The CDR3 protein is CASSRTSGGTETQYF. The CDR3 DNA sequence: TGTGCCAGCAGCCGAACTAGCGGGGGAACTGAGACCCAGTACTTC.

The J gene is TRBJ2-2, the V gene TRBV18; D call uncertain. CDR3 length: 11 amino acids. Germline V lookup: CDR1 KGHSH, CDR2 LQKENI. Trimming stripped 3 bases from V and 6 bases from J, with 2 bases between. The CDR3: CASSPAGELFF. DNA of the CDR3: TGTGCCAGCTCACCGGCCGGGGAGCTGTTTTTT.

This chain uses TRBV28 with TRBJ2-7; tentatively, D is TRBD2 (5 bases). V was pared by 9 bases and J by 2 bases, with 11 bases between. The CDR3 loop spans 12 amino acids. Germline V CDR1 and CDR2: MDHEN, SYDVKM. Here the CDR3 reads CASRRGAYEQYF. CDR3 DNA sequence: TGTGCCAGTCGACGGGGAGCCTACGAGCAGTACTTC. Filled out from reference TRBV28 and TRBJ2-7, the complete variable domain reads DVKVTQSSRYLVKRTGEKVFLECVQDMDHENMFWYRQDPGLGLRLIYFSYDVKMKEKGDIPEGYSVSREKKERFSLILESASTNQTSMYLCASRRGAYEQYFGPGTRLTVT.

The chain uses TRBV4-2 and TRBJ2-7; the D gene could be TRBD1 or TRBD2 (6 bases each). Germline V gene sequence: CDR1 LGHNA, CDR2 YNFKEQ. The CDR3 consists of 12 residues. V shed 4 bases and J shed 7 bases, with 11 bases lying between them. CDR3 in amino acids: CASSPGGGEQYF. DNA of the CDR3: TGTGCCAGCAGCCCCGGGGGCGGTGAGCAGTACTTC.

For the CDR3, the DNA is TGTGCCAGCAGCTTAGACCAGGGGACCGGAGCTTTCTTT. This encodes CASSLDQGTGAFF. This sequence joins TRBV7-9 and TRBJ1-1; the D gene is possibly TRBD1 (6 bases). This CDR3 comprises 13 residues. Germline assignment: CDR1 SEHNR and CDR2 FQNEAQ (reference sequence). Trimming removed 1 base at V and 10 bases at J, with 13 bases between.

The chain links TRBV7-6 to TRBJ1-1, with 9 bases aligning to TRBD1. V trimming: 1 base; J trimming: 3 bases; junction bases outside the gene matches: 3. The CDR3 is made up of 15 amino acids. Germline V gene data show CDR1 as SGHVS and CDR2 as FNYEAQ. CDR3 nucleotides: TGTGCCAGCAGCTTAGGACAGGGGGGCTACACTGAAGCTTTCTTT. Protein product: CASSLGQGGYTEAFF.

The chain combines TRBV13 with TRBJ1-6; no clear D. The CDR3 has 12 residues. CDR1 and CDR2 from the germline V gene are PRHDT and FYEKMQ (reference sequence). V lost 1 base to trimming and J lost 7 bases, with 2 bases between them. In DNA, the CDR3 is TGTGCCAGCAGCTTAGAGAATTCACCCCTCCACTTT. This encodes CASSLENSPLHF.